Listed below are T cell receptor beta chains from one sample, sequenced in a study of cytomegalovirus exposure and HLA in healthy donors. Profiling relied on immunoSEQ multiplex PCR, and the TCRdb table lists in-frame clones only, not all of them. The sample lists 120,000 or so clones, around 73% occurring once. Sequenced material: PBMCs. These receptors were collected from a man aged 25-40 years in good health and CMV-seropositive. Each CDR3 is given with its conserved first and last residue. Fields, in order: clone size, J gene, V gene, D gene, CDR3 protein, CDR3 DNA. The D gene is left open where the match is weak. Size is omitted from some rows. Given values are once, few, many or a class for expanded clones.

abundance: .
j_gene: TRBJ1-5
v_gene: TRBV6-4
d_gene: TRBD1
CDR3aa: CASSVTGGDQPQHF
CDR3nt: TGTGCCAGCAGCGTTACAGGGGGGGATCAGCCCCAGCATTTT

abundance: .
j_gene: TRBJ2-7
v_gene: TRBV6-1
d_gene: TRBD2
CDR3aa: CASSAPTAGGEQYF
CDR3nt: TGTGCCAGCAGTGCTCCCACGGCCGGGGGGGAGCAGTACTTC

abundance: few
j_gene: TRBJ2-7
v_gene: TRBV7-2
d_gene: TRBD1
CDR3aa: CASRRRDRGSYEQYF
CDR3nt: TGTGCCAGCAGACGCCGGGACAGGGGATCCTACGAGCAGTACTTC

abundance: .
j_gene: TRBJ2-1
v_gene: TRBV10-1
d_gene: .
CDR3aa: CASSESQGPNEQFF
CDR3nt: TGCGCCAGCAGTGAATCCCAGGGCCCCAATGAGCAGTTCTTC

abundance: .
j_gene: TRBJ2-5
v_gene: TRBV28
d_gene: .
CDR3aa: CASSVVNGETQYF
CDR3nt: TGTGCCAGCAGTGTCGTTAACGGAGAGACCCAGTACTTC

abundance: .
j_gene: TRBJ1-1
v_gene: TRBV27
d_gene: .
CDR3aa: CASSSNRVRSTMNTEAFF
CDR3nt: TGTGCCAGCAGTTCCAACAGGGTCAGAAGCACCATGAACACTGAAGCTTTCTTT

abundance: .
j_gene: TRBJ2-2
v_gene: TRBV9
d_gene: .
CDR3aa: CASSRGRDRAGELFF
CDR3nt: TGTGCCAGCAGTAGGGGGAGGGATCGGGCCGGGGAGCTGTTTTTT

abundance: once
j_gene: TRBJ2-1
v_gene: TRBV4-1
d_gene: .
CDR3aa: CASSQVAASYNEQFF
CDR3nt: TGCGCCAGCAGCCAAGTAGCGGCCTCCTACAATGAGCAGTTCTTC

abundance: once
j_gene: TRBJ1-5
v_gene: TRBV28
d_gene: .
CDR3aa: CASSLYLGAGQPQHF
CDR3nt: TGTGCCAGCAGTTTATATTTGGGGGCTGGTCAGCCCCAGCATTTT

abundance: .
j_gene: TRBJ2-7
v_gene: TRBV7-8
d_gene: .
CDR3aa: CASSFFNSFSYEQYF
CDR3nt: TGTGCCAGCAGCTTTTTCAACAGTTTCTCCTACGAGCAGTACTTC

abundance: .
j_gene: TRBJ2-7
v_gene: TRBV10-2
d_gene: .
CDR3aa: CASSVGLVKYEQYF
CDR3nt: TGCGCCAGCAGTGTAGGTCTAGTAAAGTACGAGCAGTACTTC

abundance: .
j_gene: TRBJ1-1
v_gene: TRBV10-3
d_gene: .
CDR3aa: CATAERRTGGNTEAFF
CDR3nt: TGTGCCACCGCGGAAAGACGTACGGGTGGGAACACTGAAGCTTTCTTT

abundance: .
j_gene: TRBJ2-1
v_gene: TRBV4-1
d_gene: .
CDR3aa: CASSQDRGSGWVYNEQFF
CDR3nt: TGCGCCAGCAGCCAAGATAGGGGAAGTGGTTGGGTCTACAATGAGCAGTTCTTC

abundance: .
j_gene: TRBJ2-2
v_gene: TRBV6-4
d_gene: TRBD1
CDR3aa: CASSDSGDRGSTGELFF
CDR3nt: TGTGCCAGCAGTGACTCAGGCGACAGGGGGAGCACCGGGGAGCTGTTTTTT

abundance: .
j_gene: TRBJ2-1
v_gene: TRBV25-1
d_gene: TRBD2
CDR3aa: CASSEYGTSGSGEQFF
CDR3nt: TGTGCCAGCAGTGAATATGGGACTAGCGGGAGTGGTGAGCAGTTCTTC

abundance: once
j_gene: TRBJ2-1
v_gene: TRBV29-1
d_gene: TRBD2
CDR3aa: CSVAPELAGSYNEQFF
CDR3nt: TGCAGCGTCGCACCGGAACTAGCGGGCTCCTACAATGAGCAGTTCTTC

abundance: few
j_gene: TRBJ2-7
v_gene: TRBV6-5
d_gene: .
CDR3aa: CASSPDTSHEQYF
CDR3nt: TGTGCCAGCAGCCCCGACACCTCCCACGAGCAGTACTTC

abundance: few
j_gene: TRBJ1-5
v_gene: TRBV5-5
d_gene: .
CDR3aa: CASSLARGGNQPQHF
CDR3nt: TGTGCCAGCAGCTTGGCACGGGGAGGCAATCAGCCCCAGCATTTT

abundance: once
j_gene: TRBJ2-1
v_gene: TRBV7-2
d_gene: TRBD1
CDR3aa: CASSYRQGQEQFF
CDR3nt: TGTGCCAGCAGCTACAGACAGGGACAGGAGCAGTTCTTC

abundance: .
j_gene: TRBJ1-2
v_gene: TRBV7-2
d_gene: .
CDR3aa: CASSLGQGLYYGYTF
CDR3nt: TGTGCCAGCAGCTTGGGGCAGGGCCTATACTATGGCTACACCTTC

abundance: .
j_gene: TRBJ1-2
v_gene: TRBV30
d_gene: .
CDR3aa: CARSPRRGSGYTF
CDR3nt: TGTGCCCGGAGTCCTAGGAGGGGTTCCGGCTACACCTTC

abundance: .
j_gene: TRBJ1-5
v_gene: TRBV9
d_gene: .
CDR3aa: CASSPGGGQPQHF
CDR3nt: TGTGCCAGCAGCCCCGGGGGGGGTCAGCCCCAGCATTTT

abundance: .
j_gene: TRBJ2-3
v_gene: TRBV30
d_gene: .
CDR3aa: CACPRDSGADTQYF
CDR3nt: TGTGCCTGCCCTCGGGACTCGGGCGCAGATACGCAGTATTTT

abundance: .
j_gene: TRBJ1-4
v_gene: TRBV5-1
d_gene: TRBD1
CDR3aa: CASSWDSDGYKLFF
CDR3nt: TGCGCCAGCAGTTGGGACAGCGATGGTTACAAACTGTTTTTT

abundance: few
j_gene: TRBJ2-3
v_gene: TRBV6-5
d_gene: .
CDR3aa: CATRIGGGPLDTQYF
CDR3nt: TGTGCCACCCGGATAGGGGGAGGGCCTTTAGATACGCAGTATTTT

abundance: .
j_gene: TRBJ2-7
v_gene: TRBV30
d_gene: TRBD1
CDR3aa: CAWSEGTGSYEQYF
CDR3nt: TGTGCCTGGAGTGAAGGGACAGGCTCCTACGAGCAGTACTTC

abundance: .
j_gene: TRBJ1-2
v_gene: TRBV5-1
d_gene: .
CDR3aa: CASSFQEGVDGYTF
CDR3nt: TGCGCCAGCAGCTTTCAAGAGGGGGTGGATGGCTACACCTTC

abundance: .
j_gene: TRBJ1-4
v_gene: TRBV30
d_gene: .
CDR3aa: CAWAGFDEKLFF
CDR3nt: TGTGCCTGGGCAGGGTTTGATGAAAAACTGTTTTTT

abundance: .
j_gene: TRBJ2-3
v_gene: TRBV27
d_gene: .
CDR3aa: CASSFSVSYTQYF
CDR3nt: TGTGCCAGCAGTTTTAGTGTGTCGTATACGCAGTATTTT

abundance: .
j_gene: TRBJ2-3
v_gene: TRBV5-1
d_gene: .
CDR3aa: CASSLYTLTDTQYF
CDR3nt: TGCGCCAGCAGCTTGTACACCCTCACAGATACGCAGTATTTT

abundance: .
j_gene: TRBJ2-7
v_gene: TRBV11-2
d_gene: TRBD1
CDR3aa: CASSSDREGPHEQYF
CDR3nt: TGTGCCAGCAGCTCGGACAGGGAAGGTCCCCACGAGCAGTACTTC

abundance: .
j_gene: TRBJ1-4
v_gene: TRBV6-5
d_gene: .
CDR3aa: CASSYQTGRGYEKLFF
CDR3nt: TGTGCCAGCAGTTACCAAACAGGGAGGGGATATGAAAAACTGTTTTTT

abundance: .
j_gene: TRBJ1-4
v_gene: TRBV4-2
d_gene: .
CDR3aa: CASSQPDRRNEKLFF
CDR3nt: TGTGCCAGCAGCCAACCAGACAGACGGAATGAAAAACTGTTTTTT

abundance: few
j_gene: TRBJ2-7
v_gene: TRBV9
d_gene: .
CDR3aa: CASSVGVSAYEQYF
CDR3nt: TGTGCCAGCAGCGTAGGAGTCTCGGCCTACGAGCAGTACTTC

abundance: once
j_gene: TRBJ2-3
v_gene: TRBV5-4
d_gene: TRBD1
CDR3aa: CASSLRTGGTDTQYF
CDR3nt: TGTGCCAGCAGCTTGCGGACAGGGGGCACAGATACGCAGTATTTT

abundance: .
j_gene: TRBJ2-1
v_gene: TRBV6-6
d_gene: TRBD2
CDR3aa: CASRGTSGMGEQFF
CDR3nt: TGTGCCAGCAGGGGGACTAGCGGGATGGGTGAGCAGTTCTTC

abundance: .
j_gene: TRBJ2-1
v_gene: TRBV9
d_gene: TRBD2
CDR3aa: CASSAWTSGLNEQFF
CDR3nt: TGTGCCAGCAGCGCCTGGACTAGCGGACTCAATGAGCAGTTCTTC

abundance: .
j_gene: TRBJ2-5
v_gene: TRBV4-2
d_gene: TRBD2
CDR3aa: CASSPTGLEYQETQYF
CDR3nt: TGTGCCAGCAGCCCGACGGGACTAGAATACCAAGAGACCCAGTACTTC

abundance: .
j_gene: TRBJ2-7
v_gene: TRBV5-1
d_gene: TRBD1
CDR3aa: CASKGTGQGGEQYF
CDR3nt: TGCGCCAGCAAGGGTACAGGACAGGGTGGCGAGCAGTACTTC

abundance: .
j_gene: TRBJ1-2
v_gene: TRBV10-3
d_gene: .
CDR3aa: CAIREPGWDHGYTF
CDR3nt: TGTGCCATCAGGGAACCAGGGTGGGATCATGGCTACACCTTC

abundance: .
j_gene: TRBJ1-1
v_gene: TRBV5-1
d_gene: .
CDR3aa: CASSVGEGEAFF
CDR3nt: TGCGCCAGCAGCGTAGGGGAGGGTGAAGCTTTCTTT

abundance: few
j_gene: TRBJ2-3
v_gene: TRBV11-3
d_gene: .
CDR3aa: CASSPGGPVAADTQYF
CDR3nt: TGTGCCAGCAGCCCAGGAGGGCCCGTGGCGGCAGATACGCAGTATTTT

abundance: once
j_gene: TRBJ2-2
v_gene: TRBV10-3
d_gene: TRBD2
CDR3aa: CAISEVTSGSLRDSGELFF
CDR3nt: TGTGCCATCAGTGAGGTGACTAGCGGGAGCTTGAGGGATAGCGGGGAGCTGTTTTTT

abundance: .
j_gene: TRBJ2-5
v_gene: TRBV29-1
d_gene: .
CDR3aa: CSVQVAVQETQYF
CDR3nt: TGCAGCGTCCAAGTAGCGGTCCAAGAGACCCAGTACTTC

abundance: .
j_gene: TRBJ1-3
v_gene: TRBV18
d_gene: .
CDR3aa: CASSPTGDDFINTIYF
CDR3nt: TGTGCCAGCTCACCAACGGGGGACGATTTTATAAACACCATATATTTT

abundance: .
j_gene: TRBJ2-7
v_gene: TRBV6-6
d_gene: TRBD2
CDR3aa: CASSAGLAGVDEQYF
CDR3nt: TGTGCCAGCAGTGCCGGACTAGCGGGAGTCGACGAGCAGTACTTC